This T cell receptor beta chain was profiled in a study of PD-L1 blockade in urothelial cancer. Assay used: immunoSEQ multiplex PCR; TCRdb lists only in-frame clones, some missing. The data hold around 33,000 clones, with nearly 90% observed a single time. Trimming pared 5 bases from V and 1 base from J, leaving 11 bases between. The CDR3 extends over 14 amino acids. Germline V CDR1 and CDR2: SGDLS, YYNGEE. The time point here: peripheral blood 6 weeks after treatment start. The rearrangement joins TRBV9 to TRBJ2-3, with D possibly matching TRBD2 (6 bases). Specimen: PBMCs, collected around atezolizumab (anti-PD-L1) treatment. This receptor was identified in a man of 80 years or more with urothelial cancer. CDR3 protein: CASRAGLRTDTQYF. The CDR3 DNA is TGTGCCAGCAGGGCGGGACTCCGCACAGATACGCAGTATTTT.